This T cell receptor (beta chain) was retrieved from a study of cytomegalovirus exposure and HLA in healthy donors (dated by TCRdb to between 2016 and 2019). With regard to the full study: According to a later analysis, the roughly 130 validation repertoires were produced on the same platform as the 700 or so repertoires of the first cohort. The study aimed to test whether signatures of past pathogen exposure could be identified by cataloging public T cell receptors. A separate validation cohort of about 110 different subjects was used in addition to the 666-subject first cohort. To predict cytomegalovirus infection status, the study brought together high-throughput TCR immunosequencing, statistical association of individual TCRs with disease status, and machine learning.

Library method: the immunoSEQ multiplex PCR assay. In the original analysis: A statistical classification framework was developed to diagnose cytomegalovirus status using the catalog of TCR beta chain sequences. The immuneACCESS repertoire file appears here via TCRdb, limited to in-frame rearrangements. These files lack a portion of the clones; in checked studies, under half of the deficit traces to unresolved V genes, and the cause of the others is not known. The DNA was the basis for D and trimming; V, J and clone size are from that table. In all, the sample holds 150,000 to 200,000 clones, and 88% of those were seen once. The ten largest clones represent 3% of the sample. On this clone itself: Its antigen target is currently unknown. No base quality information exists; no much larger clone differs at one position.

Summary of the overall study and its limitations: A few of the identified cytomegalovirus-associated TCR beta chains were confirmed in vitro to be specific for cytomegalovirus antigens. In a later analysis, TCRs clustered in the first cohort were found to also tend to co-occur in the roughly 130 validation repertoires, with around 94% of cluster scores above 0. The validation cohort had no HLA typing available for a later analysis, so co-occurrence within that cohort was assessed over all 120 repertoires. Most TCR sequences were seen in very few donors, while some public TCRs were found in many individuals. The study gave a list of 150 to 200 TCR beta chains associated with cytomegalovirus. The classifier was reported to diagnose cytomegalovirus status with high specificity and sensitivity in both the original and validation cohorts. The authors suggested that the approach could potentially be generalized to other disease states and immunological phenotypes.

The donors were included in the validation cohort of roughly 120 subjects, a group kept apart from the approximately 670-subject first cohort. CDR1 and CDR2 are drawn from the germline V gene: SGHAT, FQNNGV. V is cut by 4 bases and J by 0 bases, and the space between the germline ends is 10 bases. Measured from the cysteine to the valine, the CDR3 is 14 residues long. The retained sequence is limited to the CDR3, 42 bases, with the frame set at the first base. The sequence joins TRBV11-2 to TRBJ2-7, and the D gene may be TRBD1, 6 bases matching. The sample taken for sequencing was PBMCs. This clonotype was sampled from a man younger than 35 in good health and CMV-seronegative. The DNA is as follows: TGTGCCAGCAGCTGGGGACACTACTCCTACGAGCAGTACGTC. This yields the protein CASSWGHYSYEQYV.